One sample yielded the 13 T cell receptor beta chains listed below, sequenced in a study of CD8 T cells in ankylosing spondylitis. One entry per CDR3 protein, called by TCRdb with MiXCR from the 5' RACE reads. The sample lists some 130,000 distinct CDR3 sequences, about 7% seen once, with around an eighth in the top ten. Material for sequencing was blood, either unsorted or a sorted T cell fraction (not recorded which). The source of these receptors is a female donor with ankylosing spondylitis or in good health (not recorded which).

This clonotype was picked up many times. V is TRBV4-1 and J is TRBJ1-2, with D possibly TRBD1 on 5 matching bases. The germline gives CDR1 MGHRA, CDR2 YSYEKL. V was pared by 4 bases and J by 4 bases, with 13 bases between. The CDR3 contains 14 residues. The CDR3 nucleotides are TGCGCCAGCAGCCGAGAGACAGCCCCCTATGGCTACACCTTC. Residues: CASSRETAPYGYTF.

The chain uses TRBV11-3 and TRBJ1-1; D gene ambiguous. Trimming removed 0 bases at V and 3 bases at J, with 8 bases between. Germline V gene data show CDR1 as SGHNT and CDR2 as YENEEA. The CDR3 covers 14 residues. The CDR3 coding sequence is TGTGCCAGCAGCTTAGACAGCCTTCACACTGAAGCTTTCTTT. This sequence encodes CASSLDSLHTEAFF.

This clonotype was seen at least ten times. J is TRBJ1-1 and V is TRBV4-1, with D perhaps matching TRBD1 (6 bases). Germline-derived CDR1 and CDR2 are MGHRA and YSYEKL. Trimming removed 4 bases from V and 4 bases from J, with 16 bases in between. This CDR3 comprises 15 residues. The DNA of the CDR3 is TGCGCCAGCAGCCTGGACAGCGGACCCTTCACTGAAGCTTTCTTT. Translated: CASSLDSGPFTEAFF.

In this sample, this clonotype turned up many times. The chain employs TRBV29-1 and TRBJ2-7; D gene uncertain. This CDR3 is built from 12 residues. V shed 6 bases and J shed 0 bases, with 9 bases lying between them. The V gene's germline CDR1 is SQVTM and CDR2 ANQGSEA. As DNA, the CDR3 is TGCAGCGTCACAGCGAGCTCCTACGAGCAGTACTTC. Protein product: CSVTASSYEQYF.

The rearrangement joins TRBV7-3 to TRBJ2-1, with TRBD2 matching over 9 bases. CDR1 is SGHTA and CDR2 is FQGTGA in the germline V gene. V dropped 4 bases and J dropped 7; count of bases not matched to a gene: 8. The length of the CDR3 is 15 residues. The CDR3 sequence is CASSSGGGAKNEQFF. The CDR3, as DNA: TGTGCCAGCAGCTCGGGCGGGGGGGCAAAGAATGAGCAGTTCTTC.

This clonotype was seen more than once but under ten times. The chain combines TRBV5-1 with TRBJ2-1, with D perhaps TRBD1 or TRBD2 (7 bases each). The V end was cut by 0 bases, the J end by 4 bases, with 14 bases between. Germline V lookup: CDR1 SGHRS, CDR2 YFSETQ. The CDR3 loop spans 16 amino acids. The CDR3 DNA reads TGCGCCAGCAGCTTGGAGTCAGGGGGGGCATACAATGAGCAGTTCTTC. Translated: CASSLESGGAYNEQFF. The full variable domain, with the rest looked up from reference TRBV5-1 and TRBJ2-1, is KAGVTQTPRYLIKTRGQQVTLSCSPISGHRSVSWYQQTPGQGLQFLFEYFSETQRNKGNFPGRFSGRQFSNSRSEMNVSTLELGDSALYLCASSLESGGAYNEQFFGPGTRLTVL.

This clonotype appeared many times. This rearrangement joins TRBV7-8 to TRBJ1-2, with 10 bases lining up with TRBD1. This CDR3 spans 14 amino acids. CDR1 is SGHVS, CDR2 FQNEAQ, per germline. J lost 7 bases, V lost 7 bases, and 9 bases had no gene match. The CDR3 DNA sequence: TGTGCCAGCAACCCTTCGACAGGGGGCGTTGGCTACACCTTC. Its translation is CASNPSTGGVGYTF. The complete variable domain, with remaining parts taken from reference TRBV7-8 and TRBJ1-2, reads GAGVSQSPRYKVAKRGQDVALRCDPISGHVSLFWYQQALGQGPEFLTYFQNEAQLDKSGLPSDRFFAERPEGSVSTLKIQRTQQEDSAVYLCASNPSTGGVGYTFGSGTRLTVV.

This clonotype was seen ten or more times. The rearrangement links TRBV7-2 to TRBJ2-2; D not resolved. Trimming shortened V by 2 bases and J by 4 bases, and 11 bases separated the two germline ends. The CDR3 spans 15 residues. CDR1 and CDR2 from the germline V gene are SGHTA and FQGNSA. Here the CDR3 reads CASSLTVTRTGELFF. As DNA, the CDR3 is TGTGCCAGCAGCTTAACAGTAACCCGCACCGGGGAGCTGTTTTTT.

Note on this clonotype: At one end, the junction sequence differs from germline, possibly due to a read error. The gene calls are TRBV7-6 and TRBJ2-7; D perhaps matches TRBD2 (5 bases). This CDR3 is built from 11 residues. The germline V gene has CDR1 SGHVS and CDR2 FNYEAQ. The CDR3 coding sequence is TGTGTCAGCAGCTTAGGGAGCGAGCAGTACTTC. This gives the protein CVSSLGSEQYF.

The chain carries TRBV7-9 and TRBJ2-3, with TRBD2 matching over 9 bases. V gave up 6 bases and J gave up 1 base; unmatched junction bases: 11. The CDR3 is 17 amino acids. CDR1 and CDR2 from the germline V gene are SEHNR and FQNEAQ (reference sequence). As DNA, the CDR3 is TGTGCCAGCAGACTAGAAAGAGCGGGGGGCCGCACAGATACGCAGTATTTT. This gives the protein CASRLERAGGRTDTQYF.

As concerns this clonotype: The junction shows a germline mismatch at one end, possibly a read error. CDR3 amino acids: CASSLGSTAGELFF. The CDR3 region has the DNA TGTGCCAGCAGCTTGGGTTCGACCGCCGGAGAGCTGTTTTTT. This rearrangement joins TRBV5-4 to TRBJ2-2; D not certain. The CDR3 is 14 residues long. Germline V gives CDR1 SGHNT, CDR2 YYREEE (reference sequence).

This clonotype has a count of ten or more. V usage is TRBV12-3 or TRBV12-4 and J usage is TRBJ1-1; D gene ambiguous. The CDR3 loop spans 13 amino acids. The V and J ends lost 5 bases and 0 bases respectively, with 7 bases between them. The CDR3 loop is CASSTKLNTEAFF. The DNA for the CDR3 is TGTGCCAGCAGTACCAAATTGAACACTGAAGCTTTCTTT.

This chain connects TRBV7-9 to TRBJ2-1, with TRBD1 matching over 8 bases. In germline, CDR1 is SEHNR, CDR2 FQNEAQ (reference sequence). The trim removed 4 bases at V and 5 bases at J, leaving 4 bases unmatched. CDR3 length equals 14 residues. The CDR3 DNA reads TGTGCCAGCAGCTCCTGGACAGGGCACAATGAGCAGTTCTTC. Translated, it gives CASSSWTGHNEQFF.